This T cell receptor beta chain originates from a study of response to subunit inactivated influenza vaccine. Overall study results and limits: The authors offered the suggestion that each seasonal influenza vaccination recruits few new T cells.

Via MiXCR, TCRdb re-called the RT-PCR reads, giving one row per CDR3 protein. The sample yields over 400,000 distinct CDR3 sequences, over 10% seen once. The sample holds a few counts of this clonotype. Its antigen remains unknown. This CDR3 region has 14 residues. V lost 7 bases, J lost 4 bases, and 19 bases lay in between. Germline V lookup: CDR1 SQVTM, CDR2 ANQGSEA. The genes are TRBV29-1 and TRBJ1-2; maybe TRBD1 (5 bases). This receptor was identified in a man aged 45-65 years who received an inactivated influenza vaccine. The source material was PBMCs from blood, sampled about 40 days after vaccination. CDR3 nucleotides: TGCAGCGCCACTTCAGGGTCAGGTAGCTATGGCTACACCTTC. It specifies CSATSGSGSYGYTF.